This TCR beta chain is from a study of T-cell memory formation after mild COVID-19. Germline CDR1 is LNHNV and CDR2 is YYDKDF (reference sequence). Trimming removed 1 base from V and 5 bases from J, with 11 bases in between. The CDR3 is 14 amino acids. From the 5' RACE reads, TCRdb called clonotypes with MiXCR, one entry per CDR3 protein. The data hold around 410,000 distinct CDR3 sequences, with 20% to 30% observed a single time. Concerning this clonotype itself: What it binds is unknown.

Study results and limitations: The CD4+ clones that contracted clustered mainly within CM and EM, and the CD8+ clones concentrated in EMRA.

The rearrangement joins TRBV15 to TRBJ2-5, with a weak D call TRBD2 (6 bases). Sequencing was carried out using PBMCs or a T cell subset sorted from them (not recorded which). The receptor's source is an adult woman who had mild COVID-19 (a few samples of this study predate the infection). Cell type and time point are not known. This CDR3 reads CATSRVSGEETQYF. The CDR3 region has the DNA TGTGCCACCAGCAGAGTTTCGGGGGAGGAGACCCAGTACTTC.